This entry features one TCR beta chain sequence. Its cognate antigen is unknown. This record comes from a study of identical twins. The CDR3 sequence is 15 residues long. The V gene lost 4 bases and the J gene lost 4 bases, with 16 bases spanning the gap. Germline lookup yields CDR1 LGHNA and CDR2 YNFKEQ. TCRdb re-called the 5' RACE reads with MiXCR, one entry per CDR3 protein. The sample carries about 530,000 distinct CDR3 sequences, approximately 20% recorded once. Regarding the study as a whole: Insertions were reduced in abundant cord blood beta clonotypes but not in memory repertoires.

These data also formed part of another study, on yellow fever vaccine responses in identical twins. That report notes: A vaccine T cell response that seemed partly convergent and partly personalized was reported in twins.

This TCR derives from a woman younger than 35 in good health. The rearrangement links TRBV4-2 to TRBJ1-1; TRBD1 might be the D (5 bases). Sequencing input: CD4+ T cells sorted from blood. CDR3 sequence (DNA): TGTGCCAGCAGCCCCCCGCGAGGTAGGGGCACTGAAGCTTTCTTT. Translated, it gives CASSPPRGRGTEAFF.